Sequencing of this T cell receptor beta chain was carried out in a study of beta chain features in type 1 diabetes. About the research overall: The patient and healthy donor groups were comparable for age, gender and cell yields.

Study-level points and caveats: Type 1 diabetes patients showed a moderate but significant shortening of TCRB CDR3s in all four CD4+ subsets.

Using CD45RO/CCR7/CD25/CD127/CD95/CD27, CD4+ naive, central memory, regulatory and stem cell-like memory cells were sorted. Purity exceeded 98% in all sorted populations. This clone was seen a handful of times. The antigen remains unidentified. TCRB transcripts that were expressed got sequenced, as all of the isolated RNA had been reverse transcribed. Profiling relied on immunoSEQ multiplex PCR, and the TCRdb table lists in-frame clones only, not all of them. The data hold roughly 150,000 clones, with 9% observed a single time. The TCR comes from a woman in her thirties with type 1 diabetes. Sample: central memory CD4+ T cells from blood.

The chain's CDR3 is CSVTRQGFSGELFF. The CDR3 DNA follows: TGCAGCGTTACGAGACAGGGTTTCTCCGGGGAGCTGTTTTTT. The chain uses TRBV29-1 and TRBJ2-2; TRBD1 aligns across 7 bases. There are 14 residues in the CDR3. V was pared by 5 bases and J by 6 bases, with 9 bases of the junction left unmatched. The V gene's germline CDR1 is SQVTM and CDR2 ANQGSEA.